This T cell receptor (beta chain) was retrieved from a study of control samples from healthy donors and cancer patients. Only in-frame clones appear in the TCRdb table, and some are missing; sequencing was by immunoSEQ multiplex PCR. Of around 110,000 clones in the sample, 93% were seen once. This CDR3 is built from 13 residues. The junction had 6 bases not matched to a gene; V was cut back by 7 bases and J by 7 bases. Germline V gene sequence: CDR1 MNHNY, CDR2 SVGAGI (reference sequence). This sequence joins TRBV6-6 and TRBJ2-5, with 10 bases fitting TRBD2. Sequenced: blood. The TCR comes from a man aged 25-45 years in good health. CDR3 sequence reads: CASTGLAGATQYF. The CDR3 bases are TGTGCCAGCACCGGGCTAGCGGGGGCGACCCAGTACTTC.